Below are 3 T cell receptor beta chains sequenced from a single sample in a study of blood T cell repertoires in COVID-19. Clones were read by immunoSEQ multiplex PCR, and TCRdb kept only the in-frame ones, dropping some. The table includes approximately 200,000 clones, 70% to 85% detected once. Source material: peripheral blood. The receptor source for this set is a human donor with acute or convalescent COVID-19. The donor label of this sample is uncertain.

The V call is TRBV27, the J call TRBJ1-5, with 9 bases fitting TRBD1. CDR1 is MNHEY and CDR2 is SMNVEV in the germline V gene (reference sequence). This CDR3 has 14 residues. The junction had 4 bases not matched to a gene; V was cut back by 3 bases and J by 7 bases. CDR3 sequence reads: CASSFGQGKQPQHF. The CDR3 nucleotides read TGTGCCAGCAGTTTTGGACAGGGGAAACAGCCCCAGCATTTT.

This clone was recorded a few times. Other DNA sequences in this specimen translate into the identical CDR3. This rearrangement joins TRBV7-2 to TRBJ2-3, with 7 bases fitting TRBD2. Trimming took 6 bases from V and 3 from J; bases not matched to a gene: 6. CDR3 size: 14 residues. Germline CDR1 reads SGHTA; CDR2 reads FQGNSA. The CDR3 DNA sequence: TGTGCCAGCAGTCTCGGGGGGTTTACAGATACGCAGTATTTT. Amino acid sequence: CASSLGGFTDTQYF.

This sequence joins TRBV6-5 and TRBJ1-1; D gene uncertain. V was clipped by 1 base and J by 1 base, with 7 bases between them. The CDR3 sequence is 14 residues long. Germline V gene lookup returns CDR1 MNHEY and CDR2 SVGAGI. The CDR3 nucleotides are TGTGCCAGCAGTTACTGGGAGGGGAACACTGAAGCTTTCTTT. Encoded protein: CASSYWEGNTEAFF.